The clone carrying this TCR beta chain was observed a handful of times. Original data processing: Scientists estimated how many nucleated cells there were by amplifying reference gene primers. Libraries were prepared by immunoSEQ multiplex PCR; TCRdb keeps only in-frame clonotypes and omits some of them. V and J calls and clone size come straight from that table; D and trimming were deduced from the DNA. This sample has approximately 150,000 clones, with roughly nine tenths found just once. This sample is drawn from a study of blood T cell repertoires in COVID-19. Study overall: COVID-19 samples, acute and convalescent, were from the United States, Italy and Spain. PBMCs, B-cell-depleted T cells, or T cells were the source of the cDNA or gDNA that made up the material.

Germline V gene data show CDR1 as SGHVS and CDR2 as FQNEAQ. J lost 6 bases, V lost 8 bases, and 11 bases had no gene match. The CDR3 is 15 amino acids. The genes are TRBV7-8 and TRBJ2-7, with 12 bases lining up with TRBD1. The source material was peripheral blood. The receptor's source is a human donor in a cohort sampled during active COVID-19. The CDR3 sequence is CASSPPGTGGLEQYF. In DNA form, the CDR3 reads TGTGCCAGCTCCCCACCCGGGACAGGGGGCCTCGAGCAGTACTTC.